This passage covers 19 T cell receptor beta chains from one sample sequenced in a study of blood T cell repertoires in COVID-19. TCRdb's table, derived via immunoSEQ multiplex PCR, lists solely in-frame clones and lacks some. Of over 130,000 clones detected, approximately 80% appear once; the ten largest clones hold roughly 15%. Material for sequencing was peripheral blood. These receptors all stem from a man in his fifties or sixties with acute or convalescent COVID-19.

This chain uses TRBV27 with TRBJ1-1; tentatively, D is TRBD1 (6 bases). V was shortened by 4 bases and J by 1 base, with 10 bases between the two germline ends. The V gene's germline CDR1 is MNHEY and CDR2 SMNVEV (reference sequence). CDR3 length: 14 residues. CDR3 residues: CASSWDTRNTEAFF. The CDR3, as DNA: TGTGCCAGCAGTTGGGACACGAGGAACACTGAAGCTTTCTTT.

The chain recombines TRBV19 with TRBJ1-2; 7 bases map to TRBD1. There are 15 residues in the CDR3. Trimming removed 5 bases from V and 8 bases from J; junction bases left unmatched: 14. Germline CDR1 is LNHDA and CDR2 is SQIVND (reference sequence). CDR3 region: CASSGGTAALGGYTF. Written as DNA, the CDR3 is TGTGCCAGTAGTGGGGGGACAGCGGCCCTTGGCGGCTACACCTTC.

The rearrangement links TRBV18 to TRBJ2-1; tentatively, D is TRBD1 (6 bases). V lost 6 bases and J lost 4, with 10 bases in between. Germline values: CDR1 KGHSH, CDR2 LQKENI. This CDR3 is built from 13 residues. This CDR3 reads CASSLDRYNEQFF. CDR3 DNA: TGTGCCAGCTCGCTAGACAGGTACAATGAGCAGTTCTTC.

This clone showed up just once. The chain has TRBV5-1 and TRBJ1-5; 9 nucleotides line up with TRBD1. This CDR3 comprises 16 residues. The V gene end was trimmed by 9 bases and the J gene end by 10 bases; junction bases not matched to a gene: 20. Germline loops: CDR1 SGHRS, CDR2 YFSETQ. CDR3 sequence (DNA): TGCGCCATCGCCCGAACAGGGGGCGCGTGCCATTCCCCCCAGCATTTT. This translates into CAIARTGGACHSPQHF.

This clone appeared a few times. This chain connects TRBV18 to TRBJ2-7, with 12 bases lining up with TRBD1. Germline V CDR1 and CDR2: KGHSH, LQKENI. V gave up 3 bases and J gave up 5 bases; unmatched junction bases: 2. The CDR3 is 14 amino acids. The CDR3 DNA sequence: TGTGCCAGCTCACCTGGGACAGGGGGCCACGAGCAGTACTTC. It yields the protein CASSPGTGGHEQYF.

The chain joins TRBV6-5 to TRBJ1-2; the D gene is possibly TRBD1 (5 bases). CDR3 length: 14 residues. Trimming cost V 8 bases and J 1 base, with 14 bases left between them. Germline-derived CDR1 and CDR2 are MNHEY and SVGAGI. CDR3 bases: TGTGCCAGCGGGGGGGATGGGATTAACTATGGCTACACCTTC. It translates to CASGGDGINYGYTF.

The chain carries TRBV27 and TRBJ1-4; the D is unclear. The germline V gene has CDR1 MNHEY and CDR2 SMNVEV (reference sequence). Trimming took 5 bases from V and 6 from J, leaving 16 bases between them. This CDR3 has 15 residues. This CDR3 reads CASSPGGRLDEKLFF. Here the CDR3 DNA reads TGTGCCAGCAGTCCCGGAGGACGGCTAGATGAAAAACTGTTTTTT.

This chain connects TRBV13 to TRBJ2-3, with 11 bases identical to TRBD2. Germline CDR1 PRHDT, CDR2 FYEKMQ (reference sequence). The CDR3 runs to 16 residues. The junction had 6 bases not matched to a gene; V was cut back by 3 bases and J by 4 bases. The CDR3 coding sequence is TGTGCCAGCAGCTTGAGGGGACTAGCGGACCCAGATACGCAGTATTTT. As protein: CASSLRGLADPDTQYF.

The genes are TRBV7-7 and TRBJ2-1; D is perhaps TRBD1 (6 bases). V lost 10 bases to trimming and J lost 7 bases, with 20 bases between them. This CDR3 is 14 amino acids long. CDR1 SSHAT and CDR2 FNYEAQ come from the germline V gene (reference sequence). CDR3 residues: CAIRRSGEGNEQFF. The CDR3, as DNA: TGTGCCATCCGCCGATCAGGGGAAGGGAATGAGCAGTTCTTC.

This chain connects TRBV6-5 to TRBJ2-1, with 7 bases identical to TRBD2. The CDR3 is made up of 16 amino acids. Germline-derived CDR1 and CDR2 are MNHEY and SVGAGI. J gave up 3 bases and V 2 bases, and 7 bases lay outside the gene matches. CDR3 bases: TGTGCCAGCAGTTACAGTACGGGGGGTTTCTACAATGAGCAGTTCTTC. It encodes CASSYSTGGFYNEQFF.

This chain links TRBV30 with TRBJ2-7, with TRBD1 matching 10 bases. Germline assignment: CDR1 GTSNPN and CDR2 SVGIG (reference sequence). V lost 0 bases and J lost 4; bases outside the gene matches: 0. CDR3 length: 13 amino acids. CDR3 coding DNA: TGTGCCTGGAGTGTGGGACAGGGGTACGAGCAGTACGTC. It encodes CAWSVGQGYEQYV.

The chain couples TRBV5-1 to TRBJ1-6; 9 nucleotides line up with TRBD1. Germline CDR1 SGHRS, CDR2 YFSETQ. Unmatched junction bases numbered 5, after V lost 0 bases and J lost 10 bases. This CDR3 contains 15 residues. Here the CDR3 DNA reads TGCGCCAGCAGCTTGGACAGGGGGCTGAGGTCACCCCTCCACTTT. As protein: CASSLDRGLRSPLHF.

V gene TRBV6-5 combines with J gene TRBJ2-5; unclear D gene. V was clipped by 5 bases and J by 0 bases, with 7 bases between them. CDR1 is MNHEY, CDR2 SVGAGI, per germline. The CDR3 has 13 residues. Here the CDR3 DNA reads TGTGCCAGCAGTCGTGACTACCAAGAGACCCAGTACTTC. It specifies CASSRDYQETQYF.

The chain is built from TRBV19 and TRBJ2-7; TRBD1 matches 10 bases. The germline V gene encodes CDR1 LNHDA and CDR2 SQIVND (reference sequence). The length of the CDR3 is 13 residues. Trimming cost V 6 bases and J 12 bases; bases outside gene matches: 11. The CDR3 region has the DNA TGTGCCAGTAGCCAATCGGGACAGGGGAAGAGGTACTTC. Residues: CASSQSGQGKRYF.

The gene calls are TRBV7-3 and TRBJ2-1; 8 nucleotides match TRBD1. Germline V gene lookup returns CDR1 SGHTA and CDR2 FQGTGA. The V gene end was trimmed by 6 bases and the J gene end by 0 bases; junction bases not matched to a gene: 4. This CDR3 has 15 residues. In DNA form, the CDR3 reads TGTGCCAGCAGAACCGACAGGGGCTCCTACAATGAGCAGTTCTTC. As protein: CASRTDRGSYNEQFF.

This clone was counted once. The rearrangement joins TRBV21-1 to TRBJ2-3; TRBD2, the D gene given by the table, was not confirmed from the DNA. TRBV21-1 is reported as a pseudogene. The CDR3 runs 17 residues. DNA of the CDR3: TGTGCCAGCAGCCCCCGGACTAGCGGGGCTTCCACAGATACGCAGTATTTT. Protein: CASSPRTSGASTDTQYF.

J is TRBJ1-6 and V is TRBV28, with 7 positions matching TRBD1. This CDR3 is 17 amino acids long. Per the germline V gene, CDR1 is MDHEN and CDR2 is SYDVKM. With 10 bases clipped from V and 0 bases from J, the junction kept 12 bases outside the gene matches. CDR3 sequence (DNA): TGTGCCACCCTCCGAGGGGGCGCGAGCTCCTATAATTCACCCCTCCACTTT. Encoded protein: CATLRGGASSYNSPLHF.

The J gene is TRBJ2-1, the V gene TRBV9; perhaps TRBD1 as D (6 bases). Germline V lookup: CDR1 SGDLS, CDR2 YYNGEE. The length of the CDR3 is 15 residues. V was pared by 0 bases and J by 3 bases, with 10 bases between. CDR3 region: CASSVDRVSYNEQFF. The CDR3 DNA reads TGTGCCAGCAGCGTAGACAGGGTGAGCTACAATGAGCAGTTCTTC.

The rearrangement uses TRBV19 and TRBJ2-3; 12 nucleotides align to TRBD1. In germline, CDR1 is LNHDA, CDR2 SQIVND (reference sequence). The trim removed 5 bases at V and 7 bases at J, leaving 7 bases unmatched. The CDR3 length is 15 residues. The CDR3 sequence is CASSYRDRGQNTQYF. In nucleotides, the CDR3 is TGTGCCAGTAGTTACCGGGACAGGGGGCAAAATACGCAGTATTTT.